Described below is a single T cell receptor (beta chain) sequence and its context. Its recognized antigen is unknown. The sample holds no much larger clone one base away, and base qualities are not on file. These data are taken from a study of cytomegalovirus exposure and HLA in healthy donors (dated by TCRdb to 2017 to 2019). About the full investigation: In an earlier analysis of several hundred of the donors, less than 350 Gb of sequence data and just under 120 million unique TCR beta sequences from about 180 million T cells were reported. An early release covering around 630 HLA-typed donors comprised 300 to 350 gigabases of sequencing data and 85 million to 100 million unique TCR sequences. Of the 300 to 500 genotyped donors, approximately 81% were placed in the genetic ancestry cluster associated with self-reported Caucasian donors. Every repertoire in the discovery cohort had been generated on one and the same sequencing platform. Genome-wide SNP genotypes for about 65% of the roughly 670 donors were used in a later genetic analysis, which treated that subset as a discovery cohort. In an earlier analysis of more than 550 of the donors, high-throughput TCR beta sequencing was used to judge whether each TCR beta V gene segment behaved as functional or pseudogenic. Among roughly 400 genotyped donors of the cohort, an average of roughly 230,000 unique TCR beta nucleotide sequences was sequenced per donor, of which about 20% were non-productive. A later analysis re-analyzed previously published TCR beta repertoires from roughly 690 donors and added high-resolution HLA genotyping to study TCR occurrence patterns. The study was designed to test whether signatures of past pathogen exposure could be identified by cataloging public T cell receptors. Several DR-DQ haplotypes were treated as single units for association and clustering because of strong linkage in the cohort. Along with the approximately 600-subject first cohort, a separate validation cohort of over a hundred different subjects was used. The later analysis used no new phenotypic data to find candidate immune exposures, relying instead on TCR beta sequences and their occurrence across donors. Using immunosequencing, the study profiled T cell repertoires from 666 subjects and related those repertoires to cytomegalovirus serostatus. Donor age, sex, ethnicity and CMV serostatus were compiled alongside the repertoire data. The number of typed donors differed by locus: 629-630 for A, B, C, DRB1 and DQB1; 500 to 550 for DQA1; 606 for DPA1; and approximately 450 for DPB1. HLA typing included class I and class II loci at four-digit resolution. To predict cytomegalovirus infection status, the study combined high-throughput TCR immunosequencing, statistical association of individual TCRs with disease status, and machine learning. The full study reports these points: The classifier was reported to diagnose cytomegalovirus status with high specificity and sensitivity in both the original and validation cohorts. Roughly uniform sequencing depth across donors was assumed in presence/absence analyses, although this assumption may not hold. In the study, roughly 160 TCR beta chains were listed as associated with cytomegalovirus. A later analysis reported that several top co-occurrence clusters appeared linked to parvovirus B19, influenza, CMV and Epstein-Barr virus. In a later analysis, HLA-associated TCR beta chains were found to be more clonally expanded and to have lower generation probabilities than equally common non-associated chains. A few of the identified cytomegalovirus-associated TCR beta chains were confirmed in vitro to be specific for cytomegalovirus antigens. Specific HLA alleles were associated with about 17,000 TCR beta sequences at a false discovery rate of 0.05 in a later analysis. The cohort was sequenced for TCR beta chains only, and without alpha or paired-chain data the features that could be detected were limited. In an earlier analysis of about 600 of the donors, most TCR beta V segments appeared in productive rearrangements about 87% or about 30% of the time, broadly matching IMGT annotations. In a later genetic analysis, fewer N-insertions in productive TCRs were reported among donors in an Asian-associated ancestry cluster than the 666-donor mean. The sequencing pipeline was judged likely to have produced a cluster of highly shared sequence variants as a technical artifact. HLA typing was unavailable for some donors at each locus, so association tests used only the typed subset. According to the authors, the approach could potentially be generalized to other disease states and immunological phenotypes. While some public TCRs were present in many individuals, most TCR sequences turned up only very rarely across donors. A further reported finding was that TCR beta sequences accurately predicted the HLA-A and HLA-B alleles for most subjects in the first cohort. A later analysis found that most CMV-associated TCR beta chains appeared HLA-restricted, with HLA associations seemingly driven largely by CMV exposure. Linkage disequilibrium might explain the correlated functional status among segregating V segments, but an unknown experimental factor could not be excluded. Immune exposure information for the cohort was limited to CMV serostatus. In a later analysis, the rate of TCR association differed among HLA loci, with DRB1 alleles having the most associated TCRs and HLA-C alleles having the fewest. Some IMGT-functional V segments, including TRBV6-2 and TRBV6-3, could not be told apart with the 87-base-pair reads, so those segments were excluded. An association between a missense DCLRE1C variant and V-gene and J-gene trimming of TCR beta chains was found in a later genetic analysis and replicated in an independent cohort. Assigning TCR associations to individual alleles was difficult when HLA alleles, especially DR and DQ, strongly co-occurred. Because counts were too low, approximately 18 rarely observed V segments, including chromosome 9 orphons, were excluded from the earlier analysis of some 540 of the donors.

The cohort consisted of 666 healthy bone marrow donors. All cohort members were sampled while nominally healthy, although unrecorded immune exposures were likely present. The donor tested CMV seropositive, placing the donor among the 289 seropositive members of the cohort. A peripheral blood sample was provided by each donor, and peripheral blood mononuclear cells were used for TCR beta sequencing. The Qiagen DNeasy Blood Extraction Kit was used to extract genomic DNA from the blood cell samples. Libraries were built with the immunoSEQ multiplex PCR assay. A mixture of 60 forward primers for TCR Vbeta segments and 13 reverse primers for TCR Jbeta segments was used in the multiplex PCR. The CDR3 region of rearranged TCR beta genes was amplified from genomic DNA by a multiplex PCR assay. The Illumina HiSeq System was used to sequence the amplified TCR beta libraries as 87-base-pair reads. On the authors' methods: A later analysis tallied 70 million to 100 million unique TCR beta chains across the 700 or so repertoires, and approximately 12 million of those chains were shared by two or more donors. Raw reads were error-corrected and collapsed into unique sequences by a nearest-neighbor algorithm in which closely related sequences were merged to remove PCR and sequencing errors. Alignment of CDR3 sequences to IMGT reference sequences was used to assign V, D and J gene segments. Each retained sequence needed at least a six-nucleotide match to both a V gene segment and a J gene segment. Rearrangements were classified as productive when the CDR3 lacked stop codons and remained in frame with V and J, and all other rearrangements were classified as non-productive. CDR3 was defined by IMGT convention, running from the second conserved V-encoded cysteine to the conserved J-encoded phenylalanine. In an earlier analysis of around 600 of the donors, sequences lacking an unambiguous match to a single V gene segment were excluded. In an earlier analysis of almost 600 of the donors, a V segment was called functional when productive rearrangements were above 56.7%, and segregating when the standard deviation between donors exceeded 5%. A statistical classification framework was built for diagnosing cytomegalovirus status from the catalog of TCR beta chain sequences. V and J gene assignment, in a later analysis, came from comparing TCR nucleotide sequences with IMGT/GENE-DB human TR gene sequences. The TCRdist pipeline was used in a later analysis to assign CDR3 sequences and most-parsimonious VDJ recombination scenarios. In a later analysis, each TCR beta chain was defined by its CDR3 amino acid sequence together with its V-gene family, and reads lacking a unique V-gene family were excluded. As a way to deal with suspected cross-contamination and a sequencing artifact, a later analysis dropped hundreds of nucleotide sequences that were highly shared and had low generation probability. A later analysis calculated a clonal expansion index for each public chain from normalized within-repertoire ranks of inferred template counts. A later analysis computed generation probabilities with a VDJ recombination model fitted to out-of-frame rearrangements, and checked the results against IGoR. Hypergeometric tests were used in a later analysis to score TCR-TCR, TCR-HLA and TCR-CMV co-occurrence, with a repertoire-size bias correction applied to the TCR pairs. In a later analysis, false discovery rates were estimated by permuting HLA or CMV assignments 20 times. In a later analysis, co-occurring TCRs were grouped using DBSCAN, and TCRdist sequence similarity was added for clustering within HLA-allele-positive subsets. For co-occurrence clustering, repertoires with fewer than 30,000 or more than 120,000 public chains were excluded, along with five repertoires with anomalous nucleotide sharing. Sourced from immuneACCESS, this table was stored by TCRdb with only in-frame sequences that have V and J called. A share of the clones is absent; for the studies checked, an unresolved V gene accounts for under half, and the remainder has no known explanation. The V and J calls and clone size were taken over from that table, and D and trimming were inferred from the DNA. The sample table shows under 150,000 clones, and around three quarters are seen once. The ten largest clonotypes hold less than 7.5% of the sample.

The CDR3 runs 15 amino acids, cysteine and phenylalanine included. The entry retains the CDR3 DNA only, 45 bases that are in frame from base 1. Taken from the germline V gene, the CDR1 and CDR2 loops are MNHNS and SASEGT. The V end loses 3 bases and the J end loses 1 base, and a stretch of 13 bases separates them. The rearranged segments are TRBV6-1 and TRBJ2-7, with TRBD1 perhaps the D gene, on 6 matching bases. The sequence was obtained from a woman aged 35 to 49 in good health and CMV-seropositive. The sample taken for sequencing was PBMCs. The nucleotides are TGTGCCAGCAGTGACCGCCAGGGGTCATCCTACGAGCAGTACTTC. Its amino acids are CASSDRQGSSYEQYF.